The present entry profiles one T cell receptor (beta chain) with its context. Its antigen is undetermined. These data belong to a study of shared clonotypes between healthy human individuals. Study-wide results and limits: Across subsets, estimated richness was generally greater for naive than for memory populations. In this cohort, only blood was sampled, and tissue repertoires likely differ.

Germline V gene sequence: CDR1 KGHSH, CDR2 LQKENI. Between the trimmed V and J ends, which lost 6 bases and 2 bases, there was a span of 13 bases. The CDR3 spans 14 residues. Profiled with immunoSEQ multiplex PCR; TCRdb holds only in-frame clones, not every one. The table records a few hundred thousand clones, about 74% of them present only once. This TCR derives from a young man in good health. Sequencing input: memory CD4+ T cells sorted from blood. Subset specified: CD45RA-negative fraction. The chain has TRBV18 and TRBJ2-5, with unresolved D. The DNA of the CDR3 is TGTGCCAGCTCTCCGAAAGTCTTACAAGAGACCCAGTACTTC. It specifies CASSPKVLQETQYF.